The T cell receptor (beta chain) described here comes from a study of tumor-infiltrating lymphocytes in primary liver carcinoma. Background on the study: The patients presented with primary liver carcinoma, which was managed through surgical resection. Study-wide findings and caveats: The samples were not sorted (they were bulk), so CD4+ and CD8+ repertoires were not compared.

This clonotype was found many times. Its cognate antigen is unknown. From around 500 ng total RNA, TCR beta cDNA was generated with a primer in the constant region. Libraries of TCR beta came from three nested multiplex PCR rounds with slightly modified ARM-PCR. The opening two PCR rounds, around 11 cycles each, paired TRBV1-TRBV30 forward primers with a C-beta reverse primer. Using its own MiXCR run on the multiplex PCR reads, TCRdb lists one record per CDR3 protein. Of about 310,000 distinct CDR3 sequences detected, more than 55% appear once; the ten largest clones hold about a sixth. Trimming took 1 base from V and 5 from J; bases not matched to a gene: 10. This CDR3 comprises 17 residues. Unsorted whole blood yielded the blood RNA, and germline DNA was also extracted.

The chain combines TRBV12-3 or TRBV12-4 with TRBJ2-2, with TRBD2 matching over 7 bases. The TCR comes from a young woman with primary liver carcinoma and hepatitis B virus infection. Sequencing was performed on peripheral blood. The CDR3 bases are TGTGCCAGCAGTTTAGTGTGGGGGGGATCGGAAACCGGGGAGCTGTTTTTT. This codes for CASSLVWGGSETGELFF.